What follows describes a single T cell receptor beta chain. Its antigen remains unknown. The data originate from a study of cytomegalovirus exposure and HLA in healthy donors. Regarding the study as a whole: In a later analysis, DRB1 alleles had the most associated TCRs; HLA-C alleles the fewest. Available immune exposure information covered CMV serostatus only.

The PCR contained 60 Vbeta and 13 Jbeta primers. The repertoire was sequenced with immunoSEQ multiplex PCR; TCRdb's copy has only in-frame clones and lacks some. Across around 100,000 clones, the top ten clones capture about 3.4% of the sample. The CDR3 consists of 15 residues. The sample comprised PBMCs. V usage is TRBV21-1 and J usage is TRBJ2-2; no DNA check was done on the table's D call, TRBD1. TRBV21-1 is annotated as a pseudogene. The receptor was isolated from a woman aged 30 to 39 in good health and CMV-seronegative. The CDR3 protein is CASKDRDEDTGELFF. DNA for the CDR3: TGTGCCAGCAAAGACAGGGACGAGGACACCGGGGAGCTGTTTTTT.